These 3 T cell receptor beta chains originate from one sample sequenced in a study of blood T cell repertoires in COVID-19. Sequencing was performed with immunoSEQ multiplex PCR; in TCRdb, only in-frame clones are kept and a portion is missing. The sample has under 200,000 clones; 80% to 85% are singletons. The sequenced material came from peripheral blood. These receptors were taken from a human donor with acute or convalescent COVID-19. The donor label of this sample is uncertain.

V usage is TRBV10-3 and J usage is TRBJ1-2, with D maybe TRBD1 (6 bases). The CDR3 loop spans 14 amino acids. Germline V gene sequence: CDR1 ENHRY, CDR2 SYGVKD. Trimming removed 4 bases from V and 3 bases from J, with 12 bases in between. This chain's CDR3 is CAISGNRDDYGYTF. CDR3 DNA: TGTGCCATCAGTGGGAACAGGGACGACTATGGCTACACCTTC.

V is TRBV7-8 and J is TRBJ2-2; D might be TRBD2 (6 bases). Trimming removed 6 bases from V and 3 bases from J, with 14 bases in between. This CDR3 region has 15 residues. CDR1 and CDR2 (germline): SGHVS, FQNEAQ. The CDR3 DNA is TGTGCCAGCAGTACAGCGGGTAGATACACCGGGGAGCTGTTTTTT. Translated, it gives CASSTAGRYTGELFF. Drawing the rest from reference TRBV7-8 and TRBJ2-2, the complete variable domain is GAGVSQSPRYKVAKRGQDVALRCDPISGHVSLFWYQQALGQGPEFLTYFQNEAQLDKSGLPSDRFFAERPEGSVSTLKIQRTQQEDSAVYLCASSTAGRYTGELFFGEGSRLTVL.

The genes are TRBV28 and TRBJ2-7; D is perhaps TRBD1 (5 bases). V was pared by 5 bases and J by 1 base, with 12 bases between. The germline gives CDR1 MDHEN, CDR2 SYDVKM. CDR3 length: 14 amino acids. The CDR3 protein is CASSTPAGSYEQYF. In DNA form, the CDR3 reads TGTGCCAGCAGTACCCCTGCAGGGTCCTACGAGCAGTACTTC. Drawing the rest from reference TRBV28 and TRBJ2-7, the complete variable domain is DVKVTQSSRYLVKRTGEKVFLECVQDMDHENMFWYRQDPGLGLRLIYFSYDVKMKEKGDIPEGYSVSREKKERFSLILESASTNQTSMYLCASSTPAGSYEQYFGPGTRLTVT.